These 16 T cell receptor beta chains originate from one sample sequenced in a study of human T cells and chemical hapten exposure. TCRdb re-derived calls from the RACE reads in MiXCR, one entry per CDR3 protein. The sample yields roughly 120,000 distinct CDR3 sequences, roughly 12% seen once. Time point given: pre-sensitization, week 0. Treatment: therapeutic diphenylcyclopropenone sensitization with weekly scalp DPC. The sample here was whole blood, taken in connection with sensitization to the hapten diphenylcyclopropenone (DPC). These receptors were obtained from a woman between 18 and 30 years old with alopecia areata. Some clones in this sample may be carry-over from other donors' samples.

V and J are TRBV6-5 and TRBJ2-3; 8 bases are shared with TRBD2. This CDR3 is built from 16 residues. CDR1 and CDR2 (germline): MNHEY, SVGAGI. J lost 1 base, V lost 6 bases, and 9 bases had no gene match. The CDR3 bases are TGTGCCAGCAGAGAAGGCGGGGGGTTGGGCACAGATACGCAGTATTTT. Its translation is CASREGGGLGTDTQYF.

This clonotype was recorded a few times. The chain employs TRBV7-2 and TRBJ2-3, with no clear D. The germline CDR1 and CDR2 sequences are SGHTA and FQGNSA. The CDR3 runs to 14 residues. V gave up 1 base and J gave up 4 bases, with 9 bases separating them. CDR3 DNA: TGTGCCAGCAGCTTAGGTACCAGTCCAGATACGCAGTATTTT. Protein product: CASSLGTSPDTQYF.

The rearrangement links TRBV21-1 to TRBJ1-1; the table's TRBD1 call for D was not verified on the DNA. TRBV21-1 is a listed pseudogene. The CDR3 sequence is 11 residues long. The chain's CDR3 is CASSKGDGAFF. The CDR3 coding sequence is TGTGCCAGCAGCAAAGGGGACGGAGCTTTCTTT.

This clonotype was detected ten times or more. This sequence joins TRBV7-2 and TRBJ2-7; TRBD2 matches 8 bases. Germline loops: CDR1 SGHTA, CDR2 FQGNSA. The CDR3 loop spans 15 amino acids. The J segment lost 6 bases and the V segment lost 2 bases, leaving 9 bases of the junction unmatched. Here the CDR3 reads CASSLMAAGGAEQYF. The CDR3 DNA follows: TGTGCCAGCAGCTTAATGGCTGCGGGGGGCGCCGAGCAGTACTTC.

This clonotype was observed many times. The CDR3 loop reads CASRGIGQESTEAFF. Written as DNA, the CDR3 is TGCGCCAGCAGGGGGATTGGACAGGAGAGCACTGAAGCTTTCTTT. J is TRBJ1-1 and V is TRBV10-2; 7 nucleotides agree with TRBD1. The V and J ends lost 6 bases and 4 bases, in that order; junction bases with no gene match: 11. Per germline, CDR1 WSHSY and CDR2 SAAADI. The CDR3 is made up of 15 amino acids.

This clonotype was detected only a few times. J is TRBJ2-4 and V is TRBV2; no firm D call. Looked up from germline, CDR1 is SNHLY and CDR2 is FYNNEI. The CDR3 length is 16 residues. V dropped 1 base and J dropped 0 bases, with 10 bases sitting between them. For the CDR3, the DNA is TGTGCCAGCAGTGAAGACGGACGGTTAGCCAAAAACATTCAGTACTTC. Its protein is CASSEDGRLAKNIQYF.

This clonotype has at least ten counts. The chain links TRBV27 to TRBJ1-1, with TRBD1 identical over 8 bases. Germline V gene sequence: CDR1 MNHEY, CDR2 SMNVEV (reference sequence). This CDR3 is 17 amino acids long. Trimming at V came to 5 bases and at J to 0 bases, leaving 11 bases not matched to a gene. This chain's CDR3 is CASSLSGGNYMNTEAFF. CDR3 coding DNA: TGTGCCAGCAGTCTCTCAGGGGGCAACTACATGAACACTGAAGCTTTCTTT.

The sample holds a few counts of this clonotype. This chain links TRBV5-4 with TRBJ1-2; D unresolved. This CDR3 contains 14 residues. V lost 4 bases and J 4 bases, leaving 14 bases between the germline ends. CDR1 SGHNT and CDR2 YYREEE come from the germline V gene (reference sequence). CDR3 amino acids: CASSHGTDSYGYTF. CDR3 DNA sequence: TGTGCCAGCAGCCACGGAACAGACTCCTATGGCTACACCTTC.

The table lists this clonotype with many counts. The chain joins TRBV30 to TRBJ1-1; D gene ambiguous. Germline-derived CDR1 and CDR2 are GTSNPN and SVGIG (reference sequence). V was shortened by 5 bases and J by 6 bases, with 19 bases between the two germline ends. This CDR3 contains 14 residues. The CDR3 DNA reads as TGTGCCTGGTCTGTTGACTTCCTCCGCGCTGAAGCTTTCTTT. Translation: CAWSVDFLRAEAFF. The whole variable domain, remainder taken from reference TRBV30 and TRBJ1-1, is SQTIHQWPATLVQPVGSPLSLECTVEGTSNPNLYWYRQAAGRGLQLLFYSVGIGQISSEVPQNLSASRPQDRQFILSSKKLLLSDSGFYLCAWSVDFLRAEAFFGQGTRLTVV.

On this clonotype itself: The junction departs from the called germline gene at one end, perhaps through a read error. The chain has TRBV12-3 or TRBV12-4 and TRBJ2-1; D uncertain. The CDR3 spans 14 residues. The CDR3 reads CATSIGPPYNEQFF. The CDR3 DNA sequence: TGTGCCACCAGTATTGGGCCCCCCTACAATGAGCAGTTCTTC.

There are a few counts of this clonotype. One junction end does not reproduce the germline sequence, and a read error may be involved. This chain uses TRBV6-6 with TRBJ1-5; 8 bases align to TRBD1. The CDR3 is 18 residues long. Germline CDR1 and CDR2: MNHNY and SVGAGI (reference sequence). CDR3 sequence reads: CASLKNSQGAGGNQPQHF. In nucleotides, the CDR3 is TGTGCCAGCCTTAAAAACTCCCAGGGGGCGGGGGGCAACCAGCCCCAGCATTTT.

V and J are TRBV11-2 and TRBJ2-1; no definite D call. CDR1 is SGHAT and CDR2 is FQNNGV in the germline V gene. The V and J ends lost 5 bases and 13 bases respectively, with 12 bases between them. The CDR3 contains 11 residues. CDR3 region: CASSRGPGQFF. CDR3 DNA sequence: TGTGCCAGCAGCCGCGGACCGGGCCAGTTCTTC.

The gene calls are TRBV2 and TRBJ1-1, with D perhaps matching TRBD1 (6 bases). The CDR3 loop spans 14 amino acids. V was trimmed by 5 bases and J by 10 bases, leaving 20 bases between them. CDR1 and CDR2 from the germline V gene are SNHLY and FYNNEI. The CDR3 DNA sequence: TGTGCCAGCAGTTATACCGGGACGGCCAGGGGAGCTTTCTTT. Its translation: CASSYTGTARGAFF.

The chain uses TRBV18 and TRBJ1-2; D call uncertain. The V end was cut by 1 base, the J end by 4 bases, with 7 bases between. This CDR3 region has 13 residues. CDR1 is KGHSH, CDR2 LQKENI, per germline. The CDR3 DNA follows: TGTGCCAGCTCACCACAGGAAAGCTATGGCTACACCTTC. This translates into CASSPQESYGYTF.

There are a few counts of this clonotype. The chain couples TRBV7-9 to TRBJ2-1; D perhaps matches TRBD1 (5 bases). Trimming stripped 2 bases from V and 3 bases from J, with 8 bases between. CDR1 is SEHNR and CDR2 is FQNEAQ in the germline V gene (reference sequence). CDR3 size: 14 residues. DNA of the CDR3: TGTGCCAGCAGCTTATACGACAGCTACAATGAGCAGTTCTTC. This codes for CASSLYDSYNEQFF.

This clonotype appeared many times. V gene TRBV20-1 combines with J gene TRBJ2-1; TRBD2 aligns across 10 bases. From germline, CDR1 is DFQATT and CDR2 SNEGSKA (reference sequence). J gave up 2 bases and V 1 base, and 2 bases lay outside the gene matches. CDR3 length: 15 amino acids. CDR3 nucleotides: TGCAGTGCTAGAGGTAGCGGGGGGACCTACAATGAGCAGTTCTTC. Residues: CSARGSGGTYNEQFF.